The entry below describes one T cell receptor beta chain. Antigen specificity is unknown. This sample was included in a study of OX40 agonist ivuxolimab in advanced cancers. TCRdb's table, derived via immunoSEQ multiplex PCR, lists solely in-frame clones and lacks some. The sample consists of just under 20,000 clones, 60% to 80% of them appearing once. Autoimmune disease history or systemic immunosuppression meant exclusion. V trimming: 3 bases; J trimming: 8 bases; junction bases outside the gene matches: 2. Germline-derived CDR1 and CDR2 are SGHTS and YDEGEE. The CDR3 covers 13 residues. Whole-study results and caveats: The mean number of expanded clones was higher in CD8+ T cells than in CD4+.

V is TRBV5-8 and J is TRBJ2-1; 10 nucleotides match TRBD1. Specimen: CD4+ or CD8+ T cells sorted from blood, collected in a trial of the OX40 agonist ivuxolimab. This sequence originates from an adult with an advanced solid tumor such as melanoma, head and neck, liver or kidney cancer. Written as DNA, the CDR3 is TGTGCCAGCAGCTGGGACAGGGGCCATGAGCAGTTCTTC. Protein product: CASSWDRGHEQFF. Supplemented by reference TRBV5-8 and TRBJ2-1, the full variable domain reads EAGVTQSPTHLIKTRGQQATLRCSPISGHTSVYWYQQALGLGLQFLLWYDEGEERNRGNFPPRFSGRQFPNYSSELNVNALELEDSALYLCASSWDRGHEQFFGPGTRLTVL.